A selection of T cell receptor beta chains follows, all from one sample in a study of blood T cell repertoires in COVID-19. Sequenced by immunoSEQ multiplex PCR; TCRdb stores in-frame clones only, minus some. The sample shows some 220,000 clones, 75% to 85% of them seen only once. The specimen sequenced was peripheral blood. These receptors all stem from a woman in her 70s with COVID-19, enrolled during active disease. The conserved cysteine and the conserved F or W are not part of the CDR3 here. Clone size, where shown, is once, few, many, or a class for clones that have expanded.

j_gene	v_gene	abundance	CDR3aa
TRBJ2-3	TRBV19	once	ASSIPPLDTQY
TRBJ2-5	TRBV7-9	NA	ASSLAGQQETQY
TRBJ2-5	TRBV5-1	NA	ASSRGTEQETQY
TRBJ2-7	TRBV3-1/TRBV3-2	NA	ASSQVGATFSYEQY
TRBJ2-5	TRBV5-4	once	ASSLGTGRYQETQY
TRBJ1-3	TRBV9	NA	ASSDPRRSSGNTIY
TRBJ1-5	TRBV19	NA	AAGDSNQPQH
TRBJ2-5	TRBV9	NA	ASSVDQRGHRETQY
TRBJ2-5	TRBV7-2	NA	ASSSLNHLIAAQETQY
TRBJ1-5	TRBV6-2/TRBV6-3	NA	ASSNRDRANQPQH
TRBJ1-1	TRBV4-3	NA	ASSQDRHGSF
TRBJ2-3	TRBV5-6	NA	ASSLAGGAGTDTQY
TRBJ2-7	TRBV7-2	NA	ASSLDVRSYEQY
TRBJ1-5	TRBV2	once	ASSEARIGASNQPQH
TRBJ2-7	TRBV28	NA	ASRDRNPSYEQY
TRBJ1-1	TRBV25-1	few	ASSKDTGVTEAF
TRBJ2-7	TRBV20-1	NA	SASPGVAGYEQY
TRBJ2-4	TRBV11-3	NA	ASSLVTTGENIQY
TRBJ1-5	TRBV7-8	NA	ASSYTLGGAGNQPQH
TRBJ2-3	TRBV19	NA	ASSMSGRSFTDTQY
TRBJ1-2	TRBV5-5	NA	ASSLEGQSYGYT
TRBJ2-6	TRBV7-2	once	ASSFSSGSTSGANVLT
TRBJ2-2	TRBV18	NA	ASSPLGQGAITGELF
TRBJ2-1	TRBV27	NA	ASRTPGTGTTEQF
TRBJ2-3	TRBV9	NA	ASSGGTSGGDTQY
TRBJ1-5	TRBV3-1/TRBV3-2	NA	ASSQEGGISNQPQH
TRBJ2-5	TRBV7-2	NA	ASRLSREASQETQY
TRBJ1-2	TRBV3-1/TRBV3-2	NA	ASSPNLDPGVYGYT
TRBJ1-2	TRBV7-2	NA	ASSARTGNDYGYT